This T cell receptor (beta chain) comes out of a study of CD8+ T cells in alopecia areata. Study-wide background: It was oral tofacitinib, at 5 to 10 mg twice daily, that treated patients received. General observations from the study: With one nonresponder, baseline CD8+ expansion's link to response remains uncertain.

Extracted from the samples, RNA was reverse transcribed into cDNA to serve as the sequencing template. Some clones are missing from TCRdb's copy, which holds only in-frame ones; the method was immunoSEQ multiplex PCR. This sample carries around 300,000 clones, 45% to 70% of them seen once, and the ten largest clones take 0.75% to 0.95%. The V gene's germline CDR1 is SNHLY and CDR2 FYNNEI. Trimming stripped 1 base from V and 4 bases from J, with 8 bases between. This CDR3 has 13 residues. Treatment specified: oral pan-JAK inhibitor, 5-10 mg twice daily. Peripheral blood, together with lesional scalp punch biopsies, was collected from alopecia areata patients. This clone was counted a few times. Its antigen is as yet unknown.

Source: CD4+ T cells sorted from blood, taken around week 54, from a patient treated with tofacitinib. The sequence derives from a human donor with alopecia areata. This chain uses TRBV2 with TRBJ2-7, with D uncertain. The CDR3 DNA reads TGTGCCAGCAGTGAAGATAGAGGTTACGAGCAGTACTTC. It is translated as CASSEDRGYEQYF.